The 24 T cell receptor beta chains listed next were all sequenced from one sample in a study of CXCR3-negative and CXCR3-positive naive CD8 T cells. The authors made the TRB cDNA libraries by 5' RACE using UMI labels. Reanalyzing the 5' RACE reads, TCRdb keeps one entry per CDR3 protein, without DNA. Its listing shows approximately 9,100 distinct CDR3 sequences. The sequencing input was naive CXCR3- CD8+ T cells from blood. Subset given: CD45RO-CCR7+CD27+CD95- naive CD8+ T cells lacking CXCR3 (TNR3-). The receptors come from a human donor in good health. Some clones in this sample may be carry-over from other donors' samples.

This clonotype counts as medium-sized by frequency. The chain combines TRBV4-1 with TRBJ1-4; TCRdb outputs TRBD1, but without DNA this stays unchecked. This CDR3 is 17 amino acids long. Germline values: CDR1 MGHRA, CDR2 YSYEKL. CDR3 region: CASSQVGTGSLNEKLFF.

This clonotype is called medium-sized based on its frequency. The chain recombines TRBV2 with TRBJ2-3; TCRdb's D call, TRBD2, is unchecked because there is no DNA. There are 14 residues in the CDR3. Germline V gives CDR1 SNHLY, CDR2 FYNNEI. This CDR3 is CASSLAGGADTQYF.

This sequence joins TRBV3-1 and TRBJ1-1; TCRdb's D call, TRBD1, is unchecked because there is no DNA. CDR1 LGHDT and CDR2 YNNKEL come from the germline V gene (reference sequence). The CDR3 has 15 residues. This chain's CDR3 is CASSQSGGGITEAFF.

This clonotype ranks as medium-sized in terms of frequency. This rearrangement joins TRBV29-1 to TRBJ2-5; absent DNA, TCRdb's TRBD1 call cannot be checked. Germline lookup yields CDR1 SQVTM and CDR2 ANQGSEA. This CDR3 has 13 residues. This CDR3 is CSVVTGAQETQYF.

The chain couples TRBV11-2 to TRBJ2-5. CDR1 and CDR2 from the germline V gene are SGHAT and FQNNGV. The CDR3 loop spans 12 amino acids. This CDR3 reads CASSLRDETQYF.

The chain carries TRBV29-1 and TRBJ2-1; TCRdb reports TRBD2, a call that lacks DNA to check it against. The CDR3 is 16 residues long. The germline V gene encodes CDR1 SQVTM and CDR2 ANQGSEA. The CDR3: CSVEDWERGLYNEQFF.

The V call is TRBV20-1, the J call TRBJ2-7; the TRBD1 assignment by TCRdb is unverifiable without DNA. CDR3 length: 14 residues. Germline CDR1 is DFQATT and CDR2 is SNEGSKA (reference sequence). The CDR3 region is CSARVRGGHIEQYF.

This CDR3 is CASSHRTQVMDTEAFF. V usage is TRBV6-2 or TRBV6-3 and J usage is TRBJ1-1. This CDR3 region has 16 residues. CDR1 and CDR2 (germline): MNHEY, SVGEGT.

This clonotype registers medium-sized by frequency. V usage is TRBV29-1 and J usage is TRBJ1-5; lacking DNA, the TRBD1 call made by TCRdb goes unchecked. The CDR3 covers 13 residues. Germline values: CDR1 SQVTM, CDR2 ANQGSEA. CDR3 amino acids: CSVGQGTNQPQHF.

This clonotype is deemed medium-sized (0.01 to 0.1%) by its frequency. The rearrangement links TRBV9 to TRBJ2-1. CDR3 length: 14 residues. In germline, CDR1 is SGDLS, CDR2 YYNGEE. The CDR3 spells CASSVSSANNEQFF.

The V and J genes are TRBV28 and TRBJ2-1. Looked up from germline, CDR1 is MDHEN and CDR2 is SYDVKM. This CDR3 has 13 residues. The CDR3 reads CASSFPIYNEQFF.

This clonotype is classed as medium-sized by frequency. The chain couples TRBV4-1 to TRBJ2-7; TCRdb names TRBD2, which stays unverified in the absence of DNA. CDR1 is MGHRA, CDR2 YSYEKL, per germline. The CDR3 is 18 residues long. CDR3 in amino acids: CASSQVGIQGRERFGQYF.

In terms of frequency, this clonotype is medium-sized. The V call is TRBV5-1, the J call TRBJ2-1; TCRdb proposes TRBD2, but this gene call is untestable without DNA. Per the germline V gene, CDR1 is SGHRS and CDR2 is YFSETQ. The CDR3 has 16 amino acids. CDR3 loop: CASSPGLAGGSNEQFF.

This clonotype counts as medium-sized by frequency. This rearrangement joins TRBV6-4 to TRBJ2-7; TCRdb indicates TRBD2, and absent DNA this call remains unverified. CDR3 length equals 12 residues. Germline assignment: CDR1 MRHNA and CDR2 SNTAGT. The CDR3 is CASAGLGDEQYF.

The gene calls are TRBV6-5 and TRBJ1-4; lacking DNA, the TRBD1 call made by TCRdb goes unchecked. The CDR3 sequence is 15 residues long. Looked up from germline, CDR1 is MNHEY and CDR2 is SVGAGI. The CDR3 is CASRARGHDNEKLFF.

This clonotype ranks as medium-sized in terms of frequency. V and J are TRBV25-1 and TRBJ1-1. The germline V gene has CDR1 MGHDK and CDR2 SYGVNS. This CDR3 is 15 amino acids long. CDR3 in amino acids: CASSGPQPGNTEAFF.

The chain uses TRBV7-3 and TRBJ2-1; TCRdb's assignment of TRBD2 cannot be checked, as there is no DNA. Germline CDR1 and CDR2: SGHTA and FQGTGA. The CDR3 contains 16 residues. The CDR3 sequence is CASSLTLAGVANEQFF.

This clonotype registers medium-sized by frequency. The chain employs TRBV24-1 and TRBJ2-5; TCRdb calls TRBD1, which cannot be checked without DNA. The CDR3 covers 13 residues. Germline CDR1 KGHDR, CDR2 SFDVKD. The CDR3 sequence is CATRDRGEETQYF.

The rearrangement joins TRBV5-4 to TRBJ2-5. The CDR3 loop spans 15 amino acids. Per the germline V gene, CDR1 is SGHNT and CDR2 is YYREEE (reference sequence). The CDR3 protein is CASSLGPSAQETQYF.

According to its frequency, this clonotype is medium-sized. The rearrangement joins TRBV29-1 to TRBJ2-7; there is no DNA to check the TCRdb D call of TRBD2. Germline V lookup: CDR1 SQVTM, CDR2 ANQGSEA. The CDR3 is 13 residues long. CDR3 protein: CSVGTGESYEQYF.

This clonotype counts as medium-sized by frequency. This chain uses TRBV7-8 with TRBJ2-1. CDR1 is SGHVS and CDR2 is FQNEAQ in the germline V gene. The CDR3 extends over 13 amino acids. The CDR3 spells CASSSEVHNEQFF. Supplemented by reference TRBV7-8 and TRBJ2-1, the full variable domain reads GAGVSQSPRYKVAKRGQDVALRCDPISGHVSLFWYQQALGQGPEFLTYFQNEAQLDKSGLPSDRFFAERPEGSVSTLKIQRTQQEDSAVYLCASSSEVHNEQFFGPGTRLTVL.

The V call is TRBV5-5, the J call TRBJ1-1; TCRdb returns TRBD1, unconfirmable since there is no DNA. Germline CDR1 reads SGHKS; CDR2 reads YYEKEE (reference sequence). The length of the CDR3 is 15 residues. CDR3 amino acids: CASSLDGQGWTEAFF.

This clonotype is called medium-sized based on its frequency. The rearrangement links TRBV4-1 to TRBJ2-1; checking the TCRdb D call of TRBD2 is not possible without DNA. CDR1 is MGHRA, CDR2 YSYEKL, per germline. The CDR3 sequence is 17 residues long. CDR3 sequence reads: CASSQGWGLAAPQEQFF.

The chain recombines TRBV5-4 with TRBJ2-1; checking the TCRdb D call of TRBD2 is not possible without DNA. CDR1 is SGHNT and CDR2 is YYREEE in the germline V gene (reference sequence). The CDR3 is made up of 16 amino acids. The CDR3 protein is CASSFMTPGTYNEQFF.